This entry concerns a single TCR beta chain. Its antigen is unknown. This CDR3 has 15 residues. V lost 5 bases and J lost 4, with 17 bases in between. Ophthalmopathy in the patients scored at least 3 on Clinical Activity Score and at least 4 on NOSPECS grade, lasting under 3 months. The authors obtained PBMCs from roughly 10 ml of fresh peripheral blood. The TCR beta CDR3 regions underwent amplification using RNA transcripts as the source. Primed by the HTBI set, a first-round RT-PCR was run on the TCR CDR3. From the multiplex PCR reads, TCRdb called clonotypes with MiXCR, one entry per CDR3 protein. Here the sample spans about 270,000 distinct CDR3 sequences, roughly 22% being singletons. This sample is drawn from a study of T cells in Graves' hyperthyroidism and ophthalmopathy. Study-wide results and limits: Blood also carried most thyroid clonotypes expanded above 0.001.

This sequence originates from a young man with Graves' ophthalmopathy. V gene TRBV12-3 or TRBV12-4 combines with J gene TRBJ1-1; no firm D call. The specimen sequenced was blood. CDR3 in amino acids: CASSPPGGYGTEAFF. As DNA, the CDR3 is TGTGCCAGCAGTCCCCCCGGAGGGTATGGCACTGAAGCTTTCTTT.